These 12 T cell receptor beta chains were sequenced from one sample in a study of radiotherapy plus CTLA-4 blockade in lung cancer. Here immunoSEQ multiplex PCR was the method, and the copy in TCRdb shows in-frame clones only, minus some. The sample lists 60,000 or so clones, about three quarters occurring once. Specimen: peripheral blood, collected from a patient treated with radiotherapy plus ipilimumab. These receptors were obtained from a human donor with non-small cell lung cancer who had a partial response to radiotherapy plus ipilimumab.

The rearrangement uses TRBV28 and TRBJ2-1, with a tentative D call TRBD1 (5 bases). The V end was cut by 6 bases, the J end by 6 bases, with 9 bases between. Germline CDR1 and CDR2: MDHEN and SYDVKM. This CDR3 spans 12 amino acids. In DNA, the CDR3 is TGTGCCAGCAGGCTAGACAGCAATGAGCAGTTCTTC. As protein: CASRLDSNEQFF.

CDR3 coding DNA: TGTGCCAGCAGCTTGGAAGCGGGTTTTCTCACAGATACGCAGTATTTT. It encodes CASSLEAGFLTDTQYF. The rearrangement links TRBV5-5 to TRBJ2-3; perhaps TRBD2 as D (6 bases). CDR1 is SGHKS and CDR2 is YYEKEE in the germline V gene (reference sequence). Between the trimmed V and J ends, which lost 0 bases and 2 bases, there was a span of 13 bases. The CDR3 extends over 16 amino acids.

The rearrangement joins TRBV5-1 to TRBJ2-7; TRBD2 is a possible D gene (6 bases). Trimming cost V 0 bases and J 7 bases, with 17 bases left between them. Germline CDR1 is SGHRS and CDR2 is YFSETQ. The CDR3 has 15 amino acids. This CDR3 is CASSLAMTSLREQYF. CDR3 bases: TGCGCCAGCAGCTTGGCCATGACTAGTTTGAGGGAGCAGTACTTC. Using reference TRBV5-1 and TRBJ2-7 for the parts outside the CDR3, the full variable domain is KAGVTQTPRYLIKTRGQQVTLSCSPISGHRSVSWYQQTPGQGLQFLFEYFSETQRNKGNFPGRFSGRQFSNSRSEMNVSTLELGDSALYLCASSLAMTSLREQYFGPGTRLTVT.

The chain joins TRBV14 to TRBJ1-1, with unresolved D. The V and J ends lost 4 bases and 1 base respectively, with 10 bases between them. This CDR3 is 14 amino acids long. In germline, CDR1 is SGHDN, CDR2 FVKESK. CDR3 amino acids: CASSLDTPNTEAFF. The CDR3, as DNA: TGTGCCAGCAGCCTCGACACCCCGAACACTGAAGCTTTCTTT. Full variable domain (rest looked up from reference TRBV14 and TRBJ1-1): EAGVTQFPSHSVIEKGQTVTLRCDPISGHDNLYWYRRVMGKEIKFLLHFVKESKQDESGMPNNRFLAERTGGTYSTLKVQPAELEDSGVYFCASSLDTPNTEAFFGQGTRLTVV.

CDR3 protein: CASSLTGGIEQYF. For the CDR3, the DNA is TGTGCCAGCAGCCTAACAGGGGGCATTGAGCAGTACTTC. V usage is TRBV11-3 and J usage is TRBJ2-7; 9 nucleotides match TRBD1. V dropped 5 bases and J dropped 7; count of bases not matched to a gene: 6. Germline V CDR1 and CDR2: SGHNT, YENEEA. The CDR3 contains 13 residues.

The chain is built from TRBV29-1 and TRBJ1-5; tentative D call: TRBD1 (5 bases). This CDR3 is 13 amino acids long. Per germline, CDR1 SQVTM and CDR2 ANQGSEA. V lost 5 bases and J lost 7, with 15 bases in between. In DNA form, the CDR3 reads TGCAGCGTTCTACAGGATGGAAGCCAGCCCCAGCATTTT. Residues: CSVLQDGSQPQHF.

The J gene is TRBJ1-5, the V gene TRBV10-3, with 7 nucleotides matching TRBD1. The length of the CDR3 is 16 residues. J was trimmed by 2 bases and V by 3 bases; bases with no gene match: 7. The V gene's germline CDR1 is ENHRY and CDR2 SYGVKD. DNA of the CDR3: TGTGCCATCAGTGACCCGACAGGGTATGGCAATCAGCCCCAGCATTTT. Amino acid sequence: CAISDPTGYGNQPQHF.

This chain connects TRBV6-1 to TRBJ1-2, with TRBD1 matching over 7 bases. The CDR3 loop spans 12 amino acids. With 4 bases clipped from V and 6 bases from J, the junction kept 2 bases outside the gene matches. Germline CDR1 is MNHNS and CDR2 is SASEGT. This chain's CDR3 is CASSVQGNGYTF. The CDR3 coding sequence is TGTGCCAGCAGTGTACAGGGGAATGGCTACACCTTC.

The chain couples TRBV4-1 to TRBJ1-1; possible D gene TRBD1, 6 bases. This CDR3 region has 16 residues. V lost 2 bases and J lost 4, with 17 bases in between. Germline V gene sequence: CDR1 MGHRA, CDR2 YSYEKL. CDR3 coding DNA: TGCGCCAGCAGCCAACCTGAGACAGGCCTGCGCACTGAAGCTTTCTTT. The encoded protein is CASSQPETGLRTEAFF.

This chain uses TRBV5-4 with TRBJ2-2; D is possibly TRBD2 (6 bases). Trimming left V 0 bases short and J 2 bases short, with 8 bases between. This CDR3 region has 15 residues. In germline, CDR1 is SGHNT, CDR2 YYREEE (reference sequence). The CDR3 spells CASSLGGVNTGELFF. The CDR3 DNA reads TGTGCCAGCAGCTTGGGGGGGGTAAACACCGGGGAGCTGTTTTTT.

The rearrangement joins TRBV28 to TRBJ1-5; 8 bases are shared with TRBD1. From germline, CDR1 is MDHEN and CDR2 SYDVKM. J gave up 6 bases and V 3 bases, and 7 bases lay outside the gene matches. This CDR3 is built from 15 residues. The CDR3 DNA reads as TGTGCCAGCAGTTTCCGGGGACAGGTGGGTCAGCCCCAGCATTTT. This gives the protein CASSFRGQVGQPQHF.

The chain has TRBV25-1 and TRBJ2-2; D not resolved. Germline CDR1 is MGHDK and CDR2 is SYGVNS. V was trimmed by 4 bases and J by 0 bases, leaving 9 bases between them. The CDR3 sequence is 15 residues long. CDR3 sequence reads: CASSALFPNTGELFF. The CDR3 DNA sequence: TGTGCCAGCAGTGCCTTATTTCCGAACACCGGGGAGCTGTTTTTT.